This T cell receptor beta chain comes out of a study of T cells after posttransplantation cyclophosphamide. Cyclophosphamide on days +3 and +4 followed busulfan-fludarabine conditioning and a marrow graft. Some clones are missing from TCRdb's copy, which holds only in-frame ones; the method was immunoSEQ multiplex PCR. The sample comprises tens of thousands of clones, 70% to 90% of which are singletons, and around an eighth rests with the top ten. This clonotype originated in a female patient between 30 and 45 years old who received an allogeneic stem cell transplant from an unrelated donor, was CMV-positive, and had no GVHD. Some T cells may possibly be graft donor cells. The material was PBMCs, obtained after allogeneic stem cell transplant with posttransplant cyclophosphamide.

The CDR3 sequence is CASGPSSGDTGELFF. The DNA for the CDR3 is TGTGCCAGCGGCCCTAGTAGCGGGGACACCGGGGAGCTGTTTTTT. V is TRBV25-1 and J is TRBJ2-2; 8 bases fit TRBD2. CDR3 length: 15 residues. The V segment lost 8 bases and the J segment 3 bases; nucleotides outside the gene matches: 8. Germline V CDR1 and CDR2: MGHDK, SYGVNS.